The 4 T cell receptor beta chains reported below all come from one sample, sequenced in a study of cytomegalovirus exposure and HLA in healthy donors. The primer mix had 60 Vbeta and 13 Jbeta primers. Method: immunoSEQ multiplex PCR; TCRdb's copy keeps in-frame clones and lacks some. The sample contains 150,000 to 200,000 clones, less than 80% of which appear only once. What was sequenced was PBMCs. The receptors originated from a man aged 35-49 years in good health and CMV-seronegative.

This chain joins TRBV19 and TRBJ2-3; the match to TRBD2 covers 7 bases. Trimming at V came to 4 bases and at J to 0 bases, leaving 10 bases not matched to a gene. CDR3 length: 17 residues. The germline V gene has CDR1 LNHDA and CDR2 SQIVND (reference sequence). This CDR3 reads CASSRTPGLRSTDTQYF. Here the CDR3 DNA reads TGTGCCAGTAGTAGGACTCCGGGACTACGAAGCACAGATACGCAGTATTTT.

CDR3 in DNA: TGTGCCAGCAGCCGGGGACAGGGGAACACTGAAGCTTTCTTT. Its protein product is CASSRGQGNTEAFF. The V gene is TRBV11-3, the J gene TRBJ1-1, with 9 bases aligning to TRBD1. J lost 1 base, V lost 5 bases, and 2 bases had no gene match. Germline V gene lookup returns CDR1 SGHNT and CDR2 YENEEA. The CDR3 has 14 amino acids. Full variable domain (missing parts from reference TRBV11-3 and TRBJ1-1): EAGVVQSPRYKIIEKKQPVAFWCNPISGHNTLYWYLQNLGQGPELLIRYENEEAVDDSQLPKDRFSAERLKGVDSTLKIQPAELGDSAVYLCASSRGQGNTEAFFGQGTRLTVV.

V is TRBV6-5 and J is TRBJ2-7, with 9 bases identical to TRBD1. Germline CDR1 MNHEY, CDR2 SVGAGI. J lost 5 bases, V lost 7 bases, and 12 bases had no gene match. The CDR3 length is 15 residues. In DNA form, the CDR3 reads TGTGCCAGCATTTCTACAGGGGGCGCAGGTAACGAGCAGTACTTC. Protein: CASISTGGAGNEQYF.

The rearrangement joins TRBV5-4 to TRBJ2-2, with 10 nucleotides matching TRBD2. This CDR3 is 15 amino acids long. From germline, CDR1 is SGHNT and CDR2 YYREEE (reference sequence). The J segment lost 3 bases and the V segment lost 2 bases, leaving 1 base of the junction unmatched. CDR3 sequence reads: CASSFGTSDTGELFF. The DNA for the CDR3 is TGTGCCAGCAGCTTCGGGACTAGCGACACCGGGGAGCTGTTTTTT.